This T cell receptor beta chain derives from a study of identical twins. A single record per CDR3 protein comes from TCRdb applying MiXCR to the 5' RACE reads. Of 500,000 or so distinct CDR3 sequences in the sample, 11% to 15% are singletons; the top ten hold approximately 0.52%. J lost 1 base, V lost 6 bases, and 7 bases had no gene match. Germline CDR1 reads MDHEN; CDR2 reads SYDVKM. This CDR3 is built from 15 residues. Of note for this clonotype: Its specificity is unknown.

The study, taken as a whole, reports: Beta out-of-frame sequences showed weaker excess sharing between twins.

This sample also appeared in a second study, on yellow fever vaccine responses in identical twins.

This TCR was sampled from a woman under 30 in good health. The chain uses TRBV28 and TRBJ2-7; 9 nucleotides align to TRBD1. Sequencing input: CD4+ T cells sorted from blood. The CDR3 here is CASRARQGVSYEQYF. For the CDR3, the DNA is TGTGCCAGCAGGGCGCGACAGGGGGTGTCCTACGAGCAGTACTTC.